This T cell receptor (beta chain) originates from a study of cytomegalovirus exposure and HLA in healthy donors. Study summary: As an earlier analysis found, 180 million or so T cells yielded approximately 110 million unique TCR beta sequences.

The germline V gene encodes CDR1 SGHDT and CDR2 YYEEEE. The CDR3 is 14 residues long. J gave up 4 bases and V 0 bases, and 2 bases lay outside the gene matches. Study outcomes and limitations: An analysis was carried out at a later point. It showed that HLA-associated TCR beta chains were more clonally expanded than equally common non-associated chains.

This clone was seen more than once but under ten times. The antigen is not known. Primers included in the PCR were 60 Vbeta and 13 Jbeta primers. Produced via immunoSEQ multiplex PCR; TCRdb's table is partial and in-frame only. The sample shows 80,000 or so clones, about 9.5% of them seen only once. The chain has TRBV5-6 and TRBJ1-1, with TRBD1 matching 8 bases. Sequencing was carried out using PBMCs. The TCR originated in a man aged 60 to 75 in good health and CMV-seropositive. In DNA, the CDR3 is TGTGCCAGCAGCTTGGCACAGGGGGGCACTGAAGCTTTCTTT. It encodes CASSLAQGGTEAFF.